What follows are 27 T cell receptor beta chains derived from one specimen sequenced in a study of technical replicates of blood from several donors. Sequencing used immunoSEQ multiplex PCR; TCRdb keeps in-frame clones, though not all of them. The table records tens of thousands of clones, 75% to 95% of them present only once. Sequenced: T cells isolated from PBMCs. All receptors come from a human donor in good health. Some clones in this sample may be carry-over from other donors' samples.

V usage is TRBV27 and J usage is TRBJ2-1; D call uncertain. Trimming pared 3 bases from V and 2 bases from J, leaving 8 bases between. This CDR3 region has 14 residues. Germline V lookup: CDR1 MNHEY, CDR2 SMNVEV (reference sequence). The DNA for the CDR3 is TGTGCCAGCAGTTTCGGCGGAGCCTACAATGAGCAGTTCTTC. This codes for CASSFGGAYNEQFF.

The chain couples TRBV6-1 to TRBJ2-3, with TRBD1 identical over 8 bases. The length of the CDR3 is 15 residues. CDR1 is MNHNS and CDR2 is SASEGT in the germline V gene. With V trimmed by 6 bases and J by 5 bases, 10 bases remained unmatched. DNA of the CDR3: TGTGCCAGCAGGGGTATGACAGGGGCAATAGATACGCAGTATTTT. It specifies CASRGMTGAIDTQYF.

The DNA of the CDR3 is TGTGCCAGCGCTCGGTCTCCTATAAATGAAAAACTGTTTTTT. Amino acids: CASARSPINEKLFF. V is TRBV6-5 and J is TRBJ1-4; no reliable D call. Trimming removed 8 bases at V and 5 bases at J, with 15 bases between. This CDR3 comprises 14 residues. Germline CDR1 and CDR2: MNHEY and SVGAGI.

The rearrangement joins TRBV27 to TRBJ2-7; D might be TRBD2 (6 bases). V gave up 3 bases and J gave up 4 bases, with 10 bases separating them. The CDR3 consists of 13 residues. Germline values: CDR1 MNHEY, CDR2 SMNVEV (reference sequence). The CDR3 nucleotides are TGTGCCAGCAGTTTTGGGAGGATGTACGAGCAGTACTTC. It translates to CASSFGRMYEQYF.

The CDR3 DNA reads TGTGCCAGCACCCCGGACAGGGGCGCTGGTACCGGGGAGCTGTTTTTT. It codes for CASTPDRGAGTGELFF. The rearrangement joins TRBV7-7 to TRBJ2-2, with TRBD1 matching 9 bases. CDR1 is SSHAT and CDR2 is FNYEAQ in the germline V gene (reference sequence). This CDR3 comprises 16 residues. Trimming took 7 bases from V and 5 from J; bases not matched to a gene: 11.

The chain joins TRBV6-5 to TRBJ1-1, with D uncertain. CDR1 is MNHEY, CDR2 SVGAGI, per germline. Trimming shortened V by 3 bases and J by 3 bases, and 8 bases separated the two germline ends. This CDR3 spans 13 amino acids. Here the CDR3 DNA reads TGTGCCAGCAGTTATACAGAGTACACTGAAGCTTTCTTT. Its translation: CASSYTEYTEAFF.

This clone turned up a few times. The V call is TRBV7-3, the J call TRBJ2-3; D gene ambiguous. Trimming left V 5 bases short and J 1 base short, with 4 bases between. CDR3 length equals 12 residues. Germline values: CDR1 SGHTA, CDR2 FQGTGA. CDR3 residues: CASSPGTDTQYF. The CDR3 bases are TGTGCCAGCAGCCCAGGCACAGATACGCAGTATTTT. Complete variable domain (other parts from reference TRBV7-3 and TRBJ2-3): GAGVSQTPSNKVTEKGKYVELRCDPISGHTALYWYRQSLGQGPEFLIYFQGTGAADDSGLPNDRFFAVRPEGSVSTLKIQRTERGDSAVYLCASSPGTDTQYFGPGTRLTVL.

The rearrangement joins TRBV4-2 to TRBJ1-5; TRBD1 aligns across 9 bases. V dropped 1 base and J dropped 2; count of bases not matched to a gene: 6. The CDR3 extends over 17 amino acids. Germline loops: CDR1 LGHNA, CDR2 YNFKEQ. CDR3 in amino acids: CASSQVEGDRGNQPQHF. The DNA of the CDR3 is TGTGCCAGCAGCCAAGTAGAGGGGGACAGGGGCAATCAGCCCCAGCATTTT.

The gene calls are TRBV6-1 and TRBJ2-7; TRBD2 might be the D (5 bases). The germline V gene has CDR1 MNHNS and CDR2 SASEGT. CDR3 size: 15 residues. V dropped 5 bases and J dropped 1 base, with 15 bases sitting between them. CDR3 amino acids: CASSFRDPLSYEQYF. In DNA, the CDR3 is TGTGCCAGCAGTTTCCGGGATCCCCTTTCCTACGAGCAGTACTTC.

In DNA, the CDR3 is TGTGCCAGCAGCTTGGGAACTAGCAGCTACAATGAGCAGTTCTTC. This sequence encodes CASSLGTSSYNEQFF. V and J are TRBV5-8 and TRBJ2-1; D is possibly TRBD2 (6 bases). The CDR3 has 15 residues. The ends were cut back, 0 bases at V and 3 bases at J, with 10 bases in the middle. From germline, CDR1 is SGHTS and CDR2 YDEGEE. Filled out from reference TRBV5-8 and TRBJ2-1, the complete variable domain reads EAGVTQSPTHLIKTRGQQATLRCSPISGHTSVYWYQQALGLGLQFLLWYDEGEERNRGNFPPRFSGRQFPNYSSELNVNALELEDSALYLCASSLGTSSYNEQFFGPGTRLTVL.

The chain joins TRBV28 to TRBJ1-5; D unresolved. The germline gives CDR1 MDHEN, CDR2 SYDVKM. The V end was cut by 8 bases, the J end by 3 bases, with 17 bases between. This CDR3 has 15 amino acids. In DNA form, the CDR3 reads TGTGCCAGCCGGCGAGCGGGAGGGAACAATCAGCCCCAGCATTTT. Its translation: CASRRAGGNNQPQHF.

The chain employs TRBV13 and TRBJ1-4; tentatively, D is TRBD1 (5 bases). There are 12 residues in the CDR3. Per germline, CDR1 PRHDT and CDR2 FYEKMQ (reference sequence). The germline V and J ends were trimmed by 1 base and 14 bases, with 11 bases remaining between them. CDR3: CASSLDRKQLFF. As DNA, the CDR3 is TGTGCCAGCAGCTTAGACAGGAAGCAGCTGTTTTTT.

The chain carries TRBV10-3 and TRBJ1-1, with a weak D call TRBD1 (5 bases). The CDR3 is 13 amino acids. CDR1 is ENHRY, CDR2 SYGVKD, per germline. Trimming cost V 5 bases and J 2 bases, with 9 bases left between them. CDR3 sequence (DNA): TGTGCCATCAGTCTGACAGCCAACACTGAAGCTTTCTTT. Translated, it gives CAISLTANTEAFF.

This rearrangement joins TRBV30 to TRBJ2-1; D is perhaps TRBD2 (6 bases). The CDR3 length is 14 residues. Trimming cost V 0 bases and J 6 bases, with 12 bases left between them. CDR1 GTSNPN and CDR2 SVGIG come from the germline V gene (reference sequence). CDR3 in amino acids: CAWSVGGGSNEQFF. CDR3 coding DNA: TGTGCCTGGAGTGTGGGGGGAGGATCCAATGAGCAGTTCTTC.

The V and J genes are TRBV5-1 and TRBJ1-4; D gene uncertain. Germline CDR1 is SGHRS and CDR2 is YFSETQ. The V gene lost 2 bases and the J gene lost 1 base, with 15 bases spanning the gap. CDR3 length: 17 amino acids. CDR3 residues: CASSFLAGVGTNEKLFF. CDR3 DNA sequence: TGCGCCAGCAGCTTTCTGGCGGGAGTCGGAACTAATGAAAAACTGTTTTTT.

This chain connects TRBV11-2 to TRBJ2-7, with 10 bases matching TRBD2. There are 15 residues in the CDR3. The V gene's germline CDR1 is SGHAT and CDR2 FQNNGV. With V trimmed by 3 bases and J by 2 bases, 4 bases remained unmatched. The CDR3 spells CASSFTSGMAYEQYF. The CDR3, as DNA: TGTGCCAGCAGCTTTACTAGCGGGATGGCCTACGAGCAGTACTTC.

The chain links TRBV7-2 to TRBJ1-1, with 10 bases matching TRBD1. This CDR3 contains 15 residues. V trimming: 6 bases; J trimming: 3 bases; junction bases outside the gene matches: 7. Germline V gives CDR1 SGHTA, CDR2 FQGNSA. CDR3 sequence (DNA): TGTGCCAGCAGACCGACAGGGGGCAGAGACACTGAAGCTTTCTTT. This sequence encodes CASRPTGGRDTEAFF. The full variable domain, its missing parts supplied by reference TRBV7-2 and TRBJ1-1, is GAGVSQSPSNKVTEKGKDVELRCDPISGHTALYWYRQSLGQGLEFLIYFQGNSAPDKSGLPSDRFSAERTGGSVSTLTIQRTQQEDSAVYLCASRPTGGRDTEAFFGQGTRLTVV.

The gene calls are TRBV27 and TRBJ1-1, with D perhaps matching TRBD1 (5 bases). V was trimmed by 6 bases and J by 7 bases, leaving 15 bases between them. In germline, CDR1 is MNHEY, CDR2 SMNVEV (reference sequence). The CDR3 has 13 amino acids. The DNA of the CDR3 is TGTGCCAGCAGCTGGGGAAGGGGAGGTGAAGCTTTCTTT. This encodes CASSWGRGGEAFF.

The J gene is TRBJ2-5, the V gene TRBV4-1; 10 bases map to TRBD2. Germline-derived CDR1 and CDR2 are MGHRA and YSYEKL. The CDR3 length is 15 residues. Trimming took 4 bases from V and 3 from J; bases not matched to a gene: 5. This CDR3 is CASSRGAGGKETQYF. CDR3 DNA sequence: TGCGCCAGCAGCCGAGGAGCGGGAGGGAAAGAGACCCAGTACTTC.

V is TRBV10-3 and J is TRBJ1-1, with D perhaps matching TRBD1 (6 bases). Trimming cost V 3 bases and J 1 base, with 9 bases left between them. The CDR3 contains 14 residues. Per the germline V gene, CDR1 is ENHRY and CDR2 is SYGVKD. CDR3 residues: CAISDTGRNTEAFF. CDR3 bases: TGTGCCATCAGTGACACAGGGAGGAACACTGAAGCTTTCTTT.

CDR3 in DNA: TGTGCCAGCAGCTTAATTGGGCCTGGAAACACCATATATTTT. It specifies CASSLIGPGNTIYF. The chain employs TRBV7-2 and TRBJ1-3, with unresolved D. Trimming cost V 2 bases and J 2 bases, with 7 bases left between them. CDR1 and CDR2 (germline): SGHTA, FQGNSA. The CDR3 covers 14 residues.

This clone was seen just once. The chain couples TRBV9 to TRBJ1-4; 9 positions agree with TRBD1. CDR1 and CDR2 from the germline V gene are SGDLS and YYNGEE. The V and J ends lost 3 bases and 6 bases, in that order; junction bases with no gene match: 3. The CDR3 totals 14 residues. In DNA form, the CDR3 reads TGTGCCAGCAGCGCTACAGGGGGCCATGAAAAACTGTTTTTT. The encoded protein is CASSATGGHEKLFF.

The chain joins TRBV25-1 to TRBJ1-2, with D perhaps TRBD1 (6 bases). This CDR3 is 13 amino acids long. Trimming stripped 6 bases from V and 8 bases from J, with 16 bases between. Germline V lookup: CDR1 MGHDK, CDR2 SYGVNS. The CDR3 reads CASSLSTGHGYTF. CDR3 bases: TGTGCCAGCAGCCTCAGTACAGGGCACGGCTACACCTTC.

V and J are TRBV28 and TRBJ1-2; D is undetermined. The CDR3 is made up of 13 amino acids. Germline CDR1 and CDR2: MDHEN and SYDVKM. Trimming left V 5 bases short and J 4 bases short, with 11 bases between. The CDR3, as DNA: TGTGCCAGCAGTCAGACTCTATCCTATGGCTACACCTTC. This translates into CASSQTLSYGYTF.

CDR3 nucleotides: TGTGCCAGCGATGACCCGGACAGGGTGAGTCAGCCCCAGCATTTT. Translation: CASDDPDRVSQPQHF. This chain connects TRBV10-3 to TRBJ1-5; 8 nucleotides align to TRBD1. Germline trimming cut 10 bases from V and 6 bases from J; bases unmatched to any gene: 14. This CDR3 has 15 residues. Germline lookup yields CDR1 ENHRY and CDR2 SYGVKD.

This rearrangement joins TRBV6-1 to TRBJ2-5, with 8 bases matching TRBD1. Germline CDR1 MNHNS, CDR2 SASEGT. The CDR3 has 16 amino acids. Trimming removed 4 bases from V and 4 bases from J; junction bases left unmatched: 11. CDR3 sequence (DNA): TGTGCCAGCAGTGGGGGACAGGCCAGCGTTGGAGAGACCCAGTACTTC. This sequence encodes CASSGGQASVGETQYF.

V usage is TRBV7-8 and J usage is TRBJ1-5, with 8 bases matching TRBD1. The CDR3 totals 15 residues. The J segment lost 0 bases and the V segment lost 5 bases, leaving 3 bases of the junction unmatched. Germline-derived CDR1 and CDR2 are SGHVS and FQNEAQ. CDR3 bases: TGTGCCAGCAGCCCGGGACAGGATAGCAATCAGCCCCAGCATTTT. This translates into CASSPGQDSNQPQHF.